The 6 T cell receptor beta chains listed next were all sequenced from one sample in a study of blood T cells in healthy people across ages (dated by TCRdb to the mid-2010s). Library method: 5' RACE. The reads were generated on an Illumina HiSeq 2500. A second PCR of roughly 6 to 12 cycles was run with a J-beta primer mix and a sample-barcoded 5' primer. In-frame beta chains were kept once TCRdb had trimmed the public reads at Q25 with fastp and called clones with MiXCR. For every CDR3 protein sequence, its rows merge into one entry that carries the most common genes and DNA. The sample profile shows about 1.6 million distinct CDR3 sequences; 34% of them were found once. Around 10% of the sample is taken by the ten largest. The source material was blood. The receptors come from a woman aged 25 to 39 in good health.

The chain carries TRBV27 and TRBJ2-1; TRBD1 aligns across 8 bases. The germline V gene has CDR1 MNHEY and CDR2 SMNVEV (reference sequence). V lost 4 bases to trimming and J lost 9 bases; unmatched junction nucleotides: 11. The CDR3 length is 15 residues. CDR3 bases: TGTGCCAGCAGTTACTACCGAGGACAGGGCAGTGAGCAGTTCTTC. It encodes CASSYYRGQGSEQFF.

V and J are TRBV3-1 and TRBJ2-5; no reliable D call. The V and J ends lost 4 bases and 7 bases respectively, with 10 bases between them. The germline CDR1 and CDR2 sequences are LGHDT and YNNKEL (reference sequence). The CDR3 consists of 12 residues. CDR3 protein: CASSLKEATQYF. The CDR3 DNA reads as TGTGCCAGCAGCCTCAAGGAAGCGACCCAGTACTTC.

V and J are TRBV6-1 and TRBJ1-5; D gene uncertain. V lost 7 bases, J lost 0 bases, and 7 bases lay in between. Germline CDR1 and CDR2: MNHNS and SASEGT. This CDR3 has 13 amino acids. CDR3 loop: CASNVPSNQPQHF. In DNA form, the CDR3 reads TGTGCCAGCAACGTACCTAGCAATCAGCCCCAGCATTTT.

A few counts support this clonotype. V gene TRBV27 combines with J gene TRBJ2-4; 8 nucleotides agree with TRBD2. The V and J ends lost 6 bases and 0 bases, in that order; junction bases with no gene match: 7. The CDR3 length is 16 residues. Germline V gene data show CDR1 as MNHEY and CDR2 as SMNVEV (reference sequence). The CDR3 DNA sequence: TGTGCCAGCAGGCGACGGGGGGGCCTAGCCAAAAACATTCAGTACTTC. Its translation: CASRRRGGLAKNIQYF.

The genes are TRBV15 and TRBJ2-7; D call uncertain. The CDR3 length is 13 residues. CDR1 is LNHNV, CDR2 YYDKDF, per germline (reference sequence). The V end was cut by 0 bases, the J end by 4 bases, with 7 bases between. CDR3 nucleotide sequence: TGTGCCACCAGCAGAGAGAGAAATTACGAGCAGTACTTC. It encodes CATSRERNYEQYF.

This sequence joins TRBV20-1 and TRBJ2-3; 7 positions match TRBD2. The V and J ends lost 7 bases and 2 bases, in that order; junction bases with no gene match: 9. CDR1 DFQATT and CDR2 SNEGSKA come from the germline V gene (reference sequence). The CDR3 covers 14 residues. In DNA, the CDR3 is TGCAGTGTGGAGCTAGCGGATTCCACAGATACGCAGTATTTT. Its translation is CSVELADSTDTQYF.